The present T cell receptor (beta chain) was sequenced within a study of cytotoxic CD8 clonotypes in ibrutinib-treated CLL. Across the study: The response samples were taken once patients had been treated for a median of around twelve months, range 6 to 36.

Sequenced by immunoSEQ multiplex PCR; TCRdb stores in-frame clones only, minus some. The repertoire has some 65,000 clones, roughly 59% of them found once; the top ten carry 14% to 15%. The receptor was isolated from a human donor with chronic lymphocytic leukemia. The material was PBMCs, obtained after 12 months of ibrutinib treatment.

The CDR3 nucleotides read TGCGCCAGCAGCGCAAACAGGGTAGGCACCGGGGAGCTGTTTTTT. Encoded protein: CASSANRVGTGELFF. The chain is built from TRBV5-1 and TRBJ2-2; D may be TRBD1 (6 bases). V was shortened by 4 bases and J by 4 bases, with 14 bases between the two germline ends. Per the germline V gene, CDR1 is SGHRS and CDR2 is YFSETQ. The CDR3 totals 15 residues.